This is a list of T cell receptor beta chains from one sample in a study of control samples from healthy donors and cancer patients. Assay: immunoSEQ multiplex PCR; the TCRdb copy retains only in-frame clones and omits some. The sample carries roughly 150,000 clones, approximately 90% recorded once. The specimen was blood. Receptors were obtained from a woman in her twenties or thirties in good health. Each CDR3 is given with its conserved first and last residue. A D gene is named only where the DNA matches it firmly. A row's size may be missing; if present it is once, few, many or a size class.

v_call: TRBV4-1; j_call: TRBJ2-2; d_call: -; clone_size: -; cdr3_aa: CASSQDNVGRSGELFF; cdr3_nt: TGCGCCAGCAGCCAAGATAACGTTGGGAGGTCCGGGGAGCTGTTTTTT
v_call: TRBV27; j_call: TRBJ1-1; d_call: -; clone_size: -; cdr3_aa: CASSFQGSANTEAFF; cdr3_nt: TGTGCCAGCAGTTTTCAAGGGTCTGCCAACACTGAAGCTTTCTTT
v_call: TRBV27; j_call: TRBJ2-1; d_call: -; clone_size: -; cdr3_aa: CASSSSSYNEQFF; cdr3_nt: TGTGCCAGCAGTTCCAGCTCCTACAATGAGCAGTTCTTC
v_call: TRBV21-1; j_call: TRBJ1-4; d_call: -; clone_size: -; cdr3_aa: CASNKRHGSHNEKLFF; cdr3_nt: TGTGCCAGCAACAAAAGGCACGGATCTCATAATGAAAAACTGTTTTTT
v_call: TRBV2; j_call: TRBJ2-3; d_call: TRBD2; clone_size: -; cdr3_aa: CASSDMGGDTQYF; cdr3_nt: TGTGCCAGCAGTGATATGGGGGGGGATACGCAGTATTTT
v_call: TRBV11-3; j_call: TRBJ2-3; d_call: -; clone_size: -; cdr3_aa: CASSQGATDTQYF; cdr3_nt: TGTGCCAGCTCTCAAGGGGCCACAGATACGCAGTATTTT
v_call: TRBV4-1; j_call: TRBJ2-7; d_call: -; clone_size: -; cdr3_aa: CASSLPTRSYEQYF; cdr3_nt: TGCGCCAGCAGCCTCCCGACCCGCTCCTACGAGCAGTACTTC
v_call: TRBV2; j_call: TRBJ2-7; d_call: TRBD1; clone_size: -; cdr3_aa: CASKLYRGPYEQYF; cdr3_nt: TGTGCCAGCAAGCTGTACAGGGGGCCCTACGAGCAGTACTTC
v_call: TRBV4-1; j_call: TRBJ1-2; d_call: -; clone_size: -; cdr3_aa: CASSHSKDYGYTF; cdr3_nt: TGCGCCAGCAGCCACAGCAAGGACTATGGCTACACCTTC
v_call: TRBV24-1; j_call: TRBJ2-7; d_call: TRBD2; clone_size: -; cdr3_aa: CATSDLEAGDSYEQYF; cdr3_nt: TGTGCCACCAGTGATTTGGAAGCGGGAGACTCCTACGAGCAGTACTTC
v_call: TRBV4-2; j_call: TRBJ1-1; d_call: TRBD1; clone_size: -; cdr3_aa: CASSRDRNTEAFF; cdr3_nt: TGTGCCAGCAGCCGGGACAGGAACACTGAAGCTTTCTTT
v_call: TRBV20-1; j_call: TRBJ1-1; d_call: -; clone_size: -; cdr3_aa: CSASDQVNTEAFF; cdr3_nt: TGCAGTGCTAGTGATCAGGTGAACACTGAAGCTTTCTTT
v_call: TRBV6-5; j_call: TRBJ1-5; d_call: -; clone_size: -; cdr3_aa: CASRGVLNQPQHF; cdr3_nt: TGTGCCAGCCGGGGGGTCCTCAATCAGCCCCAGCATTTT
v_call: TRBV19; j_call: TRBJ1-2; d_call: -; clone_size: few; cdr3_aa: CASSIARHRRGYTF; cdr3_nt: TGTGCCAGTAGTATAGCCAGACACCGTCGTGGCTACACCTTC
v_call: TRBV6-1; j_call: TRBJ1-2; d_call: -; clone_size: -; cdr3_aa: CASSELANYGYTF; cdr3_nt: TGTGCCAGCAGTGAGCTGGCTAACTATGGCTACACCTTC
v_call: TRBV6-5; j_call: TRBJ1-2; d_call: -; clone_size: -; cdr3_aa: CASSYAPGRGYTF; cdr3_nt: TGTGCCAGCAGTTACGCCCCGGGGCGAGGCTACACCTTC
v_call: TRBV5-1; j_call: TRBJ2-7; d_call: -; clone_size: few; cdr3_aa: CASSYLSSYEQYF; cdr3_nt: TGCGCCAGCAGCTACCTAAGCTCCTACGAGCAGTACTTC
v_call: TRBV20-1; j_call: TRBJ1-2; d_call: -; clone_size: -; cdr3_aa: CSASPGYGYTF; cdr3_nt: TGCAGTGCAAGTCCAGGGTATGGCTACACCTTC
v_call: TRBV29-1; j_call: TRBJ2-7; d_call: -; clone_size: -; cdr3_aa: CSVISAGDSSYEQYF; cdr3_nt: TGCAGCGTTATATCGGCAGGCGATAGCTCCTACGAGCAGTACTTC
v_call: TRBV20-1; j_call: TRBJ2-1; d_call: -; clone_size: -; cdr3_aa: CSARDGPEQFF; cdr3_nt: TGCAGTGCTAGAGATGGTCCTGAGCAGTTCTTC
v_call: TRBV27; j_call: TRBJ2-1; d_call: -; clone_size: -; cdr3_aa: CASSFLSSGSHNEQFF; cdr3_nt: TGTGCCAGCAGTTTTTTGTCCAGTGGGAGCCACAATGAGCAGTTCTTC
v_call: TRBV5-1; j_call: TRBJ2-2; d_call: TRBD1; clone_size: -; cdr3_aa: CASSIGQGAIGELFF; cdr3_nt: TGCGCCAGCAGCATCGGACAGGGGGCTATTGGGGAGCTGTTTTTT
v_call: TRBV7-7; j_call: TRBJ2-1; d_call: TRBD1; clone_size: -; cdr3_aa: CASSPRQGMSSYNEQFF; cdr3_nt: TGTGCCAGCAGCCCGCGACAGGGGATGAGCTCCTACAATGAGCAGTTCTTC
v_call: TRBV6-5; j_call: TRBJ2-3; d_call: -; clone_size: -; cdr3_aa: CASRPILTGDTQYF; cdr3_nt: TGTGCCAGCAGGCCTATATTGACTGGGGATACGCAGTATTTT
v_call: TRBV19; j_call: TRBJ1-2; d_call: TRBD1; clone_size: few; cdr3_aa: CASSTMTGYGYTF; cdr3_nt: TGTGCCAGTAGTACCATGACAGGGTACGGCTACACCTTC
v_call: TRBV9; j_call: TRBJ1-3; d_call: -; clone_size: -; cdr3_aa: CASSVERAGTVGSGNTIYF; cdr3_nt: TGTGCCAGCAGCGTAGAAAGGGCAGGGACGGTAGGTTCTGGAAACACCATATATTTT
v_call: TRBV7-3; j_call: TRBJ1-1; d_call: -; clone_size: once; cdr3_aa: CASSPDMNTEAFF; cdr3_nt: TGTGCCAGCAGCCCGGACATGAACACTGAAGCTTTCTTT
v_call: TRBV29-1; j_call: TRBJ2-1; d_call: TRBD2; clone_size: -; cdr3_aa: CSVEGLDYNEQFF; cdr3_nt: TGCAGCGTTGAGGGACTAGATTACAATGAGCAGTTCTTC
v_call: TRBV19; j_call: TRBJ2-1; d_call: -; clone_size: -; cdr3_aa: CASSIYGQNSYNEQFF; cdr3_nt: TGTGCCAGTAGTATATACGGGCAGAACTCCTACAATGAGCAGTTCTTC
v_call: TRBV28; j_call: TRBJ2-5; d_call: TRBD2; clone_size: -; cdr3_aa: CASSDWTSLQETQYF; cdr3_nt: TGTGCCAGCAGCGATTGGACTAGCCTACAAGAGACCCAGTACTTC
v_call: TRBV6-5; j_call: TRBJ2-1; d_call: TRBD2; clone_size: -; cdr3_aa: CASSPAAGASFF; cdr3_nt: TGTGCCAGCAGCCCCGCCGCGGGAGCGTCGTTCTTC
v_call: TRBV15; j_call: TRBJ1-2; d_call: -; clone_size: -; cdr3_aa: CATSRRTEPYGYTF; cdr3_nt: TGTGCCACCAGCAGAAGGACGGAACCCTATGGCTACACCTTC
v_call: TRBV24-1; j_call: TRBJ2-1; d_call: -; clone_size: -; cdr3_aa: CATSDLGFGTYNEQFF; cdr3_nt: TGTGCCACCAGTGATTTAGGTTTCGGGACGTACAATGAGCAGTTCTTC
v_call: TRBV5-4; j_call: TRBJ2-1; d_call: TRBD2; clone_size: -; cdr3_aa: CASSGKRELNEQFF; cdr3_nt: TGTGCCAGCAGCGGCAAGCGGGAGTTGAATGAGCAGTTCTTC
v_call: TRBV7-9; j_call: TRBJ2-1; d_call: TRBD2; clone_size: -; cdr3_aa: CATEGLEPTYNEQFF; cdr3_nt: TGTGCCACCGAGGGACTAGAACCCACATACAATGAGCAGTTCTTC
v_call: TRBV11-2; j_call: TRBJ2-1; d_call: -; clone_size: -; cdr3_aa: CASSPSRSNEQFF; cdr3_nt: TGTGCCAGCAGCCCTAGTAGGTCTAATGAGCAGTTCTTC